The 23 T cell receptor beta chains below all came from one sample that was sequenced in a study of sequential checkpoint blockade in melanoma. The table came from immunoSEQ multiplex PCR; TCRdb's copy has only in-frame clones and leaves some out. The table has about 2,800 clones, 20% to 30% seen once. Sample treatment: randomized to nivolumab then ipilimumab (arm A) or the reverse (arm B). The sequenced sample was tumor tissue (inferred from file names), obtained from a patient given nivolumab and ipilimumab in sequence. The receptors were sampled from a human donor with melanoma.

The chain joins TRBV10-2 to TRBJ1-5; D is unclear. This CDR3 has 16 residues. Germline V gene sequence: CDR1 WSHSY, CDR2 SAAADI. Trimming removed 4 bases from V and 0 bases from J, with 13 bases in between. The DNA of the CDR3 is TGCGCCAGCAGTGGCCTTTTACTGGATAGCAATCAGCCCCAGCATTTT. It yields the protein CASSGLLLDSNQPQHF.

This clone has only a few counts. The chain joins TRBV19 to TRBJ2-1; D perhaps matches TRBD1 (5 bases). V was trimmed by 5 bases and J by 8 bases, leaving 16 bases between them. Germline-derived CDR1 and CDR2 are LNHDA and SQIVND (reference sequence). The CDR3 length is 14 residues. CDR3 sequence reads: CASSRPGSGDEQFF. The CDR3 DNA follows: TGTGCCAGTAGTCGACCAGGGTCTGGGGATGAGCAGTTCTTC.

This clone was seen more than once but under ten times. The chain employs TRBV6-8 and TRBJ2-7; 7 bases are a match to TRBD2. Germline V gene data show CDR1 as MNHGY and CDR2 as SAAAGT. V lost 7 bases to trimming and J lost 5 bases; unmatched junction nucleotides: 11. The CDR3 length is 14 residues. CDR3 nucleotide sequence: TGTGCCAGCACCCTAGGGAGGGGATTAGACGAGCAGTACTTC. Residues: CASTLGRGLDEQYF.

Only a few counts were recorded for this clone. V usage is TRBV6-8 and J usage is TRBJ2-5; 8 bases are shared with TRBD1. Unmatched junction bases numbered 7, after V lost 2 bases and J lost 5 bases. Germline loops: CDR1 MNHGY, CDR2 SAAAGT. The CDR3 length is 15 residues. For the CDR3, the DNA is TGTGCCAGCAGTTACGCTACAACAGGGGGTGAGACCCAGTACTTC. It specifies CASSYATTGGETQYF.

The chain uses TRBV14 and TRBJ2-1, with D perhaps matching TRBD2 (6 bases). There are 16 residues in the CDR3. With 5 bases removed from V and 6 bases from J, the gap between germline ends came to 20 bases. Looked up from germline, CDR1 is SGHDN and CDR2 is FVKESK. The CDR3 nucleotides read TGTGCCAGCAGCGCCCGCCCACAGGACGGGGGCAATGAGCAGTTCTTC. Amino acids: CASSARPQDGGNEQFF.

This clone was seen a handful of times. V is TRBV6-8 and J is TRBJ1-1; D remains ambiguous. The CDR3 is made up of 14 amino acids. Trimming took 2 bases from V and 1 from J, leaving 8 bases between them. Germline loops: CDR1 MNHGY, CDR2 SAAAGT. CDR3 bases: TGTGCCAGCAGTTACAGCGCAGGGAACACTGAAGCTTTCTTT. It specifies CASSYSAGNTEAFF.

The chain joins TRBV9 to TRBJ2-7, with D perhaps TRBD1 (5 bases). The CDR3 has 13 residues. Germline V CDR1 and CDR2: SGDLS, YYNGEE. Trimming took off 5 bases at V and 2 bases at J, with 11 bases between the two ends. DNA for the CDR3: TGTGCCAGCAGTGCACAGGCAGCCTACGAGCAGTACTTC. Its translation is CASSAQAAYEQYF.

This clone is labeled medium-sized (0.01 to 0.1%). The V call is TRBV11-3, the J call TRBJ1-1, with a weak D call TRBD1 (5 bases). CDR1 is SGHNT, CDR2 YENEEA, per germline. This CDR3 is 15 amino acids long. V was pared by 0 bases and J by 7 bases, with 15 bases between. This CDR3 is CASSLDLKETVEAFF. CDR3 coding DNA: TGTGCCAGCAGCTTAGATCTTAAGGAGACAGTTGAAGCTTTCTTT.

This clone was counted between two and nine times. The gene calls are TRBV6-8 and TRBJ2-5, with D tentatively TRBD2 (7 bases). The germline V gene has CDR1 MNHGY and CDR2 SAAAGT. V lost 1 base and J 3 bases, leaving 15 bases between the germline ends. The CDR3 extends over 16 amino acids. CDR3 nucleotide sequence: TGTGCCAGCAGTTACTTTTCGGGGGGCGCCAAAGAGACCCAGTACTTC. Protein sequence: CASSYFSGGAKETQYF.

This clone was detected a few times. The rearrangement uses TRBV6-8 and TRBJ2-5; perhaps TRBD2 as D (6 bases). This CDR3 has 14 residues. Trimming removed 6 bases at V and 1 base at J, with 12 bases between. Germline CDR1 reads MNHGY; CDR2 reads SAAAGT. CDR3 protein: CASRNLAAQETQYF. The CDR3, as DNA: TGTGCCAGCAGGAATTTAGCGGCCCAAGAGACCCAGTACTTC.

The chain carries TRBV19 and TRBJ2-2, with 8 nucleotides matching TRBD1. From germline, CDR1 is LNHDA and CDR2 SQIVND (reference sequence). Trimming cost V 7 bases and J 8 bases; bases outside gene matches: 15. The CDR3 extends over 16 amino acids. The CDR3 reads CASTLGTGVFRGELFF. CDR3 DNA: TGTGCCAGTACCTTAGGGACAGGTGTTTTCAGAGGGGAGCTGTTTTTT.

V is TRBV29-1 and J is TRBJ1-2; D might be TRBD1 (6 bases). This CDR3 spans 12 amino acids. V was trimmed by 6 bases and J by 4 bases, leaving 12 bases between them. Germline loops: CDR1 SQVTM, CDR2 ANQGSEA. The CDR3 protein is CSVLDSLYGYTF. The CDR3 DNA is TGCAGCGTACTGGACAGTCTCTATGGCTACACCTTC.

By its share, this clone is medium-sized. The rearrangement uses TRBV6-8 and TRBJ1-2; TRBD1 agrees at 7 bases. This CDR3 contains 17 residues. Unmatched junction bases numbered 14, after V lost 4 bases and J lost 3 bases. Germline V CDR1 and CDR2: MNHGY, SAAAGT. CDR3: CASSSTQAGGRYYGYTF. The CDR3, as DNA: TGTGCCAGCAGTTCCACACAAGCAGGGGGGAGATACTATGGCTACACCTTC.

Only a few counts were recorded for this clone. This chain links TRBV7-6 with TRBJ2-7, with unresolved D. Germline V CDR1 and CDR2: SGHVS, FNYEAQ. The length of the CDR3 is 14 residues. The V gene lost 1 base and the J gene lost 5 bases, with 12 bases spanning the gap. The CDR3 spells CASSLGSSRDEQYF. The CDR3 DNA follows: TGTGCCAGCAGCTTAGGGTCGTCCCGGGACGAGCAGTACTTC.

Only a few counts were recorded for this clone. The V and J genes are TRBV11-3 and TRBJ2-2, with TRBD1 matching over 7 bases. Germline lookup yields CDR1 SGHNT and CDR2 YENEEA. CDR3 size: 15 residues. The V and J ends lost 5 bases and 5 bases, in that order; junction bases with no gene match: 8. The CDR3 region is CASSAETGLTGELFF. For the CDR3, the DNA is TGTGCCAGCAGCGCGGAGACAGGGCTGACCGGGGAGCTGTTTTTT.

The CDR3: CASSWPGLRKGIDSPLHF. As DNA, the CDR3 is TGTGCCAGCAGTTGGCCGGGACTGAGAAAAGGAATTGATTCACCCCTCCACTTT. The chain combines TRBV6-8 with TRBJ1-6; D is possibly TRBD1 (5 bases). With 4 bases removed from V and 8 bases from J, the gap between germline ends came to 24 bases. Germline V gene data show CDR1 as MNHGY and CDR2 as SAAAGT. CDR3 length: 18 residues.

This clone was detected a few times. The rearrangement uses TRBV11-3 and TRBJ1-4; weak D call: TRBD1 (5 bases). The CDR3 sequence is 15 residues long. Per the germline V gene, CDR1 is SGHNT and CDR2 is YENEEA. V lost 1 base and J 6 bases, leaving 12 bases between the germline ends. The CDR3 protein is CASSLVVGRDEKLFF. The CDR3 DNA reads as TGTGCCAGCAGCTTAGTGGTGGGGCGGGATGAAAAACTGTTTTTT. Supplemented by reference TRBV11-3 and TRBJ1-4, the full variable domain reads EAGVVQSPRYKIIEKKQPVAFWCNPISGHNTLYWYLQNLGQGPELLIRYENEEAVDDSQLPKDRFSAERLKGVDSTLKIQPAELGDSAVYLCASSLVVGRDEKLFFGSGTQLSVL.

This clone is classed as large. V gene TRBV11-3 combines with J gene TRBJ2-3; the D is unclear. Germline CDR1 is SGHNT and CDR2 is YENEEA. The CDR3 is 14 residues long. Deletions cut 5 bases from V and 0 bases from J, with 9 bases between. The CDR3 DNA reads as TGTGCCAGCAGCGCGGTGGCTAGCACAGATACGCAGTATTTT. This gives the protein CASSAVASTDTQYF.

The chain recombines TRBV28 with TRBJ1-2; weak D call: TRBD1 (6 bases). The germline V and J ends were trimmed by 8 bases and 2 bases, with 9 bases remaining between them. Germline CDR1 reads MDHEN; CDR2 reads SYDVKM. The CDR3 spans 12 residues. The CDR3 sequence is CASGTGNYGYTF. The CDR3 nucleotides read TGTGCCAGCGGCACAGGGAACTATGGCTACACCTTC.

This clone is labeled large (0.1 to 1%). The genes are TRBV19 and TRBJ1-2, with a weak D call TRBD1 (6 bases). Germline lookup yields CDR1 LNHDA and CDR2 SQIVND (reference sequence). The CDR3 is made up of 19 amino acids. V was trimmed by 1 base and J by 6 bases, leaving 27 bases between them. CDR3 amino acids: CASSIGIRRTDEEYDGYTF. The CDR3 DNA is TGTGCCAGTAGTATAGGCATTCGGAGGACAGACGAGGAGTATGATGGCTACACCTTC. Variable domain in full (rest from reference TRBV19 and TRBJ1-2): DGGITQSPKYLFRKEGQNVTLSCEQNLNHDAMYWYRQDPGQGLRLIYYSQIVNDFQKGDIAEGYSVSREKKESFPLTVTSAQKNPTAFYLCASSIGIRRTDEEYDGYTFGSGTRLTVV.

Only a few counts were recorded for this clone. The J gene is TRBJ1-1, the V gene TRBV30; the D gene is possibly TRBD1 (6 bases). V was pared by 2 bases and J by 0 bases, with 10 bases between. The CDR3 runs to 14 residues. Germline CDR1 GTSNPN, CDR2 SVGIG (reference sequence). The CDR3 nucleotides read TGTGCCTGGAGTACTGGACAGCTGAACACTGAAGCTTTCTTT. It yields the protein CAWSTGQLNTEAFF.

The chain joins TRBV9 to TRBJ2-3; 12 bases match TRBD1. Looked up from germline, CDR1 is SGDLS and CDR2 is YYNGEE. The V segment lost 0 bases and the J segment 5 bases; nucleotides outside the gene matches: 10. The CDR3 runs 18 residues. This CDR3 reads CASSVEGYGTGGVDTQYF. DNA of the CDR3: TGTGCCAGCAGCGTAGAGGGTTATGGGACAGGGGGCGTAGATACGCAGTATTTT.

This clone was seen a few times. The CDR3 loop is CASSLGRVADTQYF. The CDR3 bases are TGTGCCAGCAGCTTAGGTAGAGTGGCAGATACGCAGTATTTT. The chain employs TRBV7-7 and TRBJ2-3; D unclear. Trimming took off 1 base at V and 4 bases at J, with 9 bases between the two ends. Germline assignment: CDR1 SSHAT and CDR2 FNYEAQ (reference sequence). The CDR3 contains 14 residues.